This TCR beta chain is drawn from a study of blood T cell repertoires in COVID-19. This CDR3 is 17 amino acids long. CDR1 and CDR2 (germline): SGDLS, YYNGEE. V dropped 0 bases and J dropped 4; count of bases not matched to a gene: 7. A few counts support this clone. Data came from immunoSEQ multiplex PCR; TCRdb stores just in-frame clones and leaves some out. In the table there are fewer than 250,000 clones, around 86% of which are singletons. The sample consisted of PBMCs or T cells enriched from blood (not recorded which). The receptor was derived from a woman in her thirties or forties with acute COVID-19. The gene calls are TRBV9 and TRBJ2-1, with 10 bases identical to TRBD1. DNA for the CDR3: TGTGCCAGCAGCGTAGATATTCGGGACAGGGGTTACAATGAGCAGTTCTTC. Its protein product is CASSVDIRDRGYNEQFF.